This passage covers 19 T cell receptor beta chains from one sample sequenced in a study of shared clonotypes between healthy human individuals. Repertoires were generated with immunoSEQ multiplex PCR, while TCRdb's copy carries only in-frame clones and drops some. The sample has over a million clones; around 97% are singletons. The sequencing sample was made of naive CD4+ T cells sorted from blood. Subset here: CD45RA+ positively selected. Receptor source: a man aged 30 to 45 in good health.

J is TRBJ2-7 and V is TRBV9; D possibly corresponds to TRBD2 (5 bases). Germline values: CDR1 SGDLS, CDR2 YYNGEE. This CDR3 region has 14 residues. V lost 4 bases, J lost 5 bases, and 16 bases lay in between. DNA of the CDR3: TGTGCCAGCAGCCAAGGAAGGGAGCTACACGAGCAGTACTTC. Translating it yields CASSQGRELHEQYF.

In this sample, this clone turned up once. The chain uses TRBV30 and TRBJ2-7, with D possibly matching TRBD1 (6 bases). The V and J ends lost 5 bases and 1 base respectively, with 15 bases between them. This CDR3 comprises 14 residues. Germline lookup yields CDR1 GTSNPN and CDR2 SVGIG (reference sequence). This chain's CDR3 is CAWDSGHPSYEQYF. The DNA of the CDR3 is TGTGCCTGGGACTCGGGACACCCTTCCTACGAGCAGTACTTC.

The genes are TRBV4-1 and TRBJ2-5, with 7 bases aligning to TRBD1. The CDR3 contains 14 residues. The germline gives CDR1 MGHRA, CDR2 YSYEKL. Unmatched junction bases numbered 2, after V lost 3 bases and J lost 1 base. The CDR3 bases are TGCGCCAGCAGCCACCGGGACAGCCAAGAGACCCAGTACTTC. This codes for CASSHRDSQETQYF.

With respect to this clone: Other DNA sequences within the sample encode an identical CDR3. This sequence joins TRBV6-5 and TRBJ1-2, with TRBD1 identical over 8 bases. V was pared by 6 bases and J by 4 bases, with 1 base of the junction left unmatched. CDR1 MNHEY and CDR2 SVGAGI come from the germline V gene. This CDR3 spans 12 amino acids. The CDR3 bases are TGTGCCAGCAGCCAGGGGGCCTATGGCTACACCTTC. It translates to CASSQGAYGYTF.

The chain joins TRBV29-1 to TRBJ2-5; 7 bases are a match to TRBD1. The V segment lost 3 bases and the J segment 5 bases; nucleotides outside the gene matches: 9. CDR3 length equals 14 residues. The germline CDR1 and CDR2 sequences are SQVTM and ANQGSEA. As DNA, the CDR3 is TGCAGCGTTGAGGTCCAGGGGGTAGGTGAGACCCAGTACTTC. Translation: CSVEVQGVGETQYF. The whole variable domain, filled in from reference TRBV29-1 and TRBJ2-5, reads SAVISQKPSRDICQRGTSLTIQCQVDSQVTMMFWYRQQPGQSLTLIATANQGSEATYESGFVIDKFPISRPNLTFSTLTVSNMSPEDSSIYLCSVEVQGVGETQYFGPGTRLLVL.

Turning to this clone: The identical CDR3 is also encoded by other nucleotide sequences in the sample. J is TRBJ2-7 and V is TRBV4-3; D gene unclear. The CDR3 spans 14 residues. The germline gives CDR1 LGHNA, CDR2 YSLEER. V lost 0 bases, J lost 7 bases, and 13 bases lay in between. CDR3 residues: CASSQDPTSDEQYF. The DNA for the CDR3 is TGCGCCAGCAGCCAAGATCCTACGAGTGATGAGCAGTACTTC.

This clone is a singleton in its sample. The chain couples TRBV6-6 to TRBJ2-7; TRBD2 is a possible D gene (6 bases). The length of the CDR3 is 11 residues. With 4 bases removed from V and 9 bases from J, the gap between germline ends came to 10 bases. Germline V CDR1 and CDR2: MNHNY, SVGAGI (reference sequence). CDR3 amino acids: CASSLGGSQYF. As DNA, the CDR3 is TGTGCCAGCAGTTTGGGGGGATCGCAGTACTTC.

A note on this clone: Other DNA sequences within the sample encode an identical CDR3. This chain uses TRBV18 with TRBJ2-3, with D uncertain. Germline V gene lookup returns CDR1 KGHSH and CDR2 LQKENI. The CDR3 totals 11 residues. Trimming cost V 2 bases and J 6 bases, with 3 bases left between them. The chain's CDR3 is CASSPTDTQYF. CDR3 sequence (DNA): TGTGCCAGCTCACCAACTGATACGCAGTATTTT. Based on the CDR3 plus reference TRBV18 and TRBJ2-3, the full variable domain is NAGVMQNPRHLVRRRGQEARLRCSPMKGHSHVYWYRQLPEEGLKFMVYLQKENIIDESGMPKERFSAEFPKEGPSILRIQQVVRGDSAAYFCASSPTDTQYFGPGTRLTVL.

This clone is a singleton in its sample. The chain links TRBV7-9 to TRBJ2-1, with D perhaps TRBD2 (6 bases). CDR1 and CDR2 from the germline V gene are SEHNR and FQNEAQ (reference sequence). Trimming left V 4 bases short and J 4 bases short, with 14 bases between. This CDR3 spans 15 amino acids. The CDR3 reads CASSSGRRAYNEQFF. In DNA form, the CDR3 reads TGTGCCAGCAGCTCTGGGAGGCGGGCATACAATGAGCAGTTCTTC.

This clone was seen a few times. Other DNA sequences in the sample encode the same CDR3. CDR3 coding DNA: TGTGCCAGCAGCTTAGTGCTAGCGGGAGGCTACGAGCAGTACTTC. Translated: CASSLVLAGGYEQYF. The gene calls are TRBV11-2 and TRBJ2-7; 11 bases match TRBD2. Losses at the gene ends were 1 base for V and 3 bases for J; bases not matched to a gene: 2. From germline, CDR1 is SGHAT and CDR2 FQNNGV. CDR3 size: 15 residues.

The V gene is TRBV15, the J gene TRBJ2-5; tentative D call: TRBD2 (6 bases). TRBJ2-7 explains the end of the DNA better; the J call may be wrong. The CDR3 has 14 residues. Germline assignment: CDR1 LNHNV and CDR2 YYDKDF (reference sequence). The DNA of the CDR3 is TGTGCCACCAGCTACGGGGGAACTACCTACGAGCAGTACTTC. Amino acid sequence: CATSYGGTTYEQYF.

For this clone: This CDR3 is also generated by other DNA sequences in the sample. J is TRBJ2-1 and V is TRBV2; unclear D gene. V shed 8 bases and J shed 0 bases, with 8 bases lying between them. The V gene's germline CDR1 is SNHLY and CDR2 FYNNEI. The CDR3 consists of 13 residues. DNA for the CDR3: TGTGCCAGCTCCGGCGCCTCCTACAATGAGCAGTTCTTC. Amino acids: CASSGASYNEQFF.

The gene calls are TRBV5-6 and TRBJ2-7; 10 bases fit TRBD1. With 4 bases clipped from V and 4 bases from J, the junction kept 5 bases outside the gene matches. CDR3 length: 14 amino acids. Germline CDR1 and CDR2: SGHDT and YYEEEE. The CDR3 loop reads CASSLGTGVYEQYF. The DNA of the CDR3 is TGTGCCAGCAGCCTGGGGACAGGGGTTTACGAGCAGTACTTC.

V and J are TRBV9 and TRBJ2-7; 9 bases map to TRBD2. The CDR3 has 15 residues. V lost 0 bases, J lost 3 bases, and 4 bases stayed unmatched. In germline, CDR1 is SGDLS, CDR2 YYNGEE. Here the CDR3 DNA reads TGTGCCAGCAGCGTAGGCGGGAGGGCCGGCTACGAGCAGTACTTC. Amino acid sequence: CASSVGGRAGYEQYF.

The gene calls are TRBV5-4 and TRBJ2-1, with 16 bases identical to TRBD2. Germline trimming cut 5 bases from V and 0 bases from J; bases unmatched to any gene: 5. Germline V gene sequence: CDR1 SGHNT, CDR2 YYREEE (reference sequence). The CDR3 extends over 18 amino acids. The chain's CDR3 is CASRSGLAGGSSYNEQFF. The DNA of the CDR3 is TGTGCCAGCAGATCGGGACTAGCGGGAGGGAGCTCCTACAATGAGCAGTTCTTC.

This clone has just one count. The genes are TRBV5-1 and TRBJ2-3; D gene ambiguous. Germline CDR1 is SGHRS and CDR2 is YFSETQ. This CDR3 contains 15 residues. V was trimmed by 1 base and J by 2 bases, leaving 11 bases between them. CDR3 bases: TGCGCCAGCAGCTTGCCCAGTGCCACCACAGATACGCAGTATTTT. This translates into CASSLPSATTDTQYF.

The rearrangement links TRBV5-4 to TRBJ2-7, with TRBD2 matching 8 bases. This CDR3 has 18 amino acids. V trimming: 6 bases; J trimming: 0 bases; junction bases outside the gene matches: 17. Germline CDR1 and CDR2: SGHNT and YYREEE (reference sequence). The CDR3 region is CASTYNGVAGRASYEQYF. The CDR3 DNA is TGTGCCAGCACCTACAACGGGGTAGCGGGACGGGCCTCCTACGAGCAGTACTTC.

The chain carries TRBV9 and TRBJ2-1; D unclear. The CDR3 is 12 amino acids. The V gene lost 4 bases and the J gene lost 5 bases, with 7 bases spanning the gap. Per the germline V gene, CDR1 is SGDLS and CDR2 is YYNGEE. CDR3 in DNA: TGTGCCAGCAGCCTCAGTAACAATGAGCAGTTCTTC. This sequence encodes CASSLSNNEQFF.

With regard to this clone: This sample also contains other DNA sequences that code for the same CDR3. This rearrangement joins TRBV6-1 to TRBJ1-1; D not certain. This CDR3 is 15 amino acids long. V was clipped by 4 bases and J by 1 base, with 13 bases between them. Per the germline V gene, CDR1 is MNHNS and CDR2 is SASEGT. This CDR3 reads CASSATSRGNTEAFF. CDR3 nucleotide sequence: TGTGCCAGCAGTGCAACCTCAAGAGGGAACACTGAAGCTTTCTTT.